The rows below give T cell receptor beta chains drawn from one sample of a study of neurological immune-mediated disorders. Each CDR3 protein is one row after TCRdb ran MiXCR on the 5' RACE reads. The repertoire includes tens of thousands of distinct CDR3 sequences, about an eighth of them detected once, and 4.6% sits in the top ten. The sample was PBMCs. Receptors originate from a female donor with HTLV-1-associated myelopathy (HAM/TSP). CDR3s include the opening cysteine and the closing phenylalanine or tryptophan. The order of the fields is V gene, CDR3 length, J gene, D gene, clone size, CDR3 protein, CDR3 DNA. A D gene is named only where the DNA matches it firmly. The size field is filled for only some rows; it gives once, few, many or a size class.

v_gene: TRBV14
len: 15
j_gene: TRBJ1-1
d_gene: TRBD1
abundance: -
CDR3aa: CASSAGTGENTEAFF
CDR3nt: TGTGCCAGCAGCGCGGGGACAGGAGAGAACACTGAAGCTTTCTTT

v_gene: TRBV7-2
len: 13
j_gene: TRBJ1-5
d_gene: -
abundance: many
CDR3aa: CASSLEGSQPQHF
CDR3nt: TGTGCCAGCAGCTTAGAGGGGTCCCAGCCCCAGCATTTT

v_gene: TRBV4-2
len: 16
j_gene: TRBJ2-7
d_gene: TRBD2
abundance: -
CDR3aa: CASSQDLASGSYEQYF
CDR3nt: TGTGCCAGCAGCCAAGATTTGGCTAGCGGATCCTACGAGCAGTACTTC

v_gene: TRBV5-6
len: 12
j_gene: TRBJ2-1
d_gene: -
abundance: many
CDR3aa: CASSLAAEEQFF
CDR3nt: TGTGCCAGCAGCTTGGCCGCGGAGGAGCAGTTCTTC

v_gene: TRBV7-9
len: 14
j_gene: TRBJ2-7
d_gene: TRBD2
abundance: many
CDR3aa: CASSSLAGGYEQYF
CDR3nt: TGTGCCAGCAGCTCACTAGCGGGGGGCTACGAGCAGTACTTC

v_gene: TRBV9
len: 14
j_gene: TRBJ1-2
d_gene: TRBD1
abundance: many
CDR3aa: CASSAGDRAYGYTF
CDR3nt: TGTGCCAGCAGCGCCGGGGACAGGGCCTATGGCTACACCTTC

v_gene: TRBV7-2
len: 15
j_gene: TRBJ1-2
d_gene: -
abundance: -
CDR3aa: CASSWTENLPYGYTF
CDR3nt: TGTGCCAGCAGCTGGACAGAAAATCTGCCCTATGGCTACACCTTC

v_gene: TRBV5-1
len: 16
j_gene: TRBJ1-2
d_gene: -
abundance: many
CDR3aa: CASSPNQGRRGYGYTF
CDR3nt: TGCGCCAGCAGCCCTAATCAGGGGCGTCGGGGCTATGGCTACACCTTC

v_gene: TRBV2
len: 14
j_gene: TRBJ1-3
d_gene: TRBD1
abundance: many
CDR3aa: CASRPRTGANTIYF
CDR3nt: TGTGCCAGCAGGCCCCGGACAGGGGCAAACACCATATATTTT

v_gene: TRBV5-1
len: 13
j_gene: TRBJ1-4
d_gene: -
abundance: many
CDR3aa: CATRPGSGEKLFF
CDR3nt: TGCGCCACCAGACCCGGTTCCGGTGAAAAACTGTTTTTT

v_gene: TRBV20-1
len: 14
j_gene: TRBJ2-4
d_gene: TRBD1
abundance: -
CDR3aa: CSAYTGGGKNIQYF
CDR3nt: TGCAGTGCGTATACAGGGGGCGGCAAAAACATTCAGTACTTC

v_gene: TRBV6-5
len: 17
j_gene: TRBJ1-4
d_gene: TRBD1
abundance: -
CDR3aa: CASSTVGRTGMGEKLFF
CDR3nt: TGTGCCAGCAGCACGGTCGGGCGGACAGGGATGGGTGAAAAACTGTTTTTT

v_gene: TRBV28
len: 14
j_gene: TRBJ2-5
d_gene: -
abundance: medium-sized
CDR3aa: CASSTARQEETQYF
CDR3nt: TGTGCCAGCAGTACCGCCCGACAGGAAGAGACCCAGTACTTC

v_gene: TRBV6-1
len: 15
j_gene: TRBJ2-5
d_gene: -
abundance: -
CDR3aa: CASSEQGGPQETQYF
CDR3nt: TGTGCCAGCAGTGAACAGGGGGGACCTCAAGAGACCCAGTACTTC

v_gene: TRBV7-2
len: 14
j_gene: TRBJ2-2
d_gene: TRBD1
abundance: many
CDR3aa: CASSLGTGAGELFF
CDR3nt: TGTGCCAGCAGCTTAGGGACAGGGGCCGGGGAGCTGTTTTTT

v_gene: TRBV28
len: 15
j_gene: TRBJ2-5
d_gene: TRBD1
abundance: many
CDR3aa: CASSLLGQGDETQYF
CDR3nt: TGTGCCAGCAGTTTATTGGGACAGGGGGACGAGACCCAGTACTTC

v_gene: TRBV9
len: 16
j_gene: TRBJ1-1
d_gene: -
abundance: many
CDR3aa: CASSVAQTLGNTEAFF
CDR3nt: TGTGCCAGCAGCGTAGCTCAGACCCTCGGAAACACTGAAGCTTTCTTT

v_gene: TRBV5-1
len: 15
j_gene: TRBJ1-1
d_gene: -
abundance: many
CDR3aa: CASSLTGTMNTEAFF
CDR3nt: TGCGCCAGCAGCTTGACAGGGACCATGAACACTGAAGCTTTCTTT

v_gene: TRBV12-3/TRBV12-4
len: 14
j_gene: TRBJ1-1
d_gene: -
abundance: -
CDR3aa: CASSFSQRAPEAFF
CDR3nt: TGTGCCAGCAGTTTCTCGCAGCGGGCCCCTGAAGCTTTCTTT

v_gene: TRBV7-9
len: 14
j_gene: TRBJ2-1
d_gene: TRBD1
abundance: many
CDR3aa: CASSARQGYNEQFF
CDR3nt: TGTGCCAGCAGCGCCCGACAGGGTTACAATGAGCAGTTCTTC

v_gene: TRBV28
len: 13
j_gene: TRBJ1-2
d_gene: -
abundance: many
CDR3aa: CASSETAFYGYTF
CDR3nt: TGTGCCAGCAGCGAGACAGCCTTCTATGGCTACACCTTC

v_gene: TRBV6-5
len: 14
j_gene: TRBJ1-6
d_gene: TRBD1
abundance: many
CDR3aa: CASSPGQANSPLHF
CDR3nt: TGTGCCAGCAGCCCCGGACAGGCCAACTCACCCCTCCACTTT

v_gene: TRBV20-1
len: 15
j_gene: TRBJ2-7
d_gene: TRBD2
abundance: -
CDR3aa: CSARDRAGTLREQYF
CDR3nt: TGCAGTGCTAGAGACCGAGCGGGGACGCTTCGCGAGCAGTACTTC

v_gene: TRBV7-3
len: 16
j_gene: TRBJ2-6
d_gene: -
abundance: -
CDR3aa: CASSRDTSSGANVLTF
CDR3nt: TGTGCCAGCAGCCGGGACACCTCCTCTGGGGCCAACGTCCTGACTTTC

v_gene: TRBV20-1
len: 14
j_gene: TRBJ2-1
d_gene: -
abundance: many
CDR3aa: CSATGLDLYNEQFF
CDR3nt: TGCAGTGCTACCGGACTGGACCTCTACAATGAGCAGTTCTTC

v_gene: TRBV12-3/TRBV12-4
len: 16
j_gene: TRBJ2-5
d_gene: TRBD2
abundance: many
CDR3aa: CASSSSVTSGGETQYF
CDR3nt: TGTGCCAGCAGTTCTTCCGTAACTAGCGGGGGAGAGACCCAGTACTTC

v_gene: TRBV5-1
len: 16
j_gene: TRBJ1-2
d_gene: TRBD1
abundance: many
CDR3aa: CASSKGTDPLLPLYTF
CDR3nt: TGCGCCAGCAGCAAAGGGACAGATCCGCTGTTACCCCTCTACACCTTC

v_gene: TRBV5-1
len: 17
j_gene: TRBJ2-2
d_gene: -
abundance: -
CDR3aa: CASSPGTTPSSTWELFF
CDR3nt: TGCGCCAGCAGCCCGGGGACGACCCCCTCCAGCACCTGGGAGCTGTTTTTT

v_gene: TRBV28
len: 15
j_gene: TRBJ2-5
d_gene: TRBD2
abundance: many
CDR3aa: CASSLGSGVWETQYF
CDR3nt: TGTGCCAGCAGTTTGGGTAGCGGGGTCTGGGAGACCCAGTACTTC

v_gene: TRBV9
len: 14
j_gene: TRBJ2-7
d_gene: -
abundance: many
CDR3aa: CASSVGSGHYEQYF
CDR3nt: TGTGCCAGCAGCGTTGGATCAGGACACTACGAGCAGTACTTC

v_gene: TRBV4-2
len: 18
j_gene: TRBJ2-1
d_gene: TRBD1
abundance: -
CDR3aa: CASSRSGRRPGGFDEQFF
CDR3nt: TGTGCCAGCAGCCGGTCGGGGAGACGGCCAGGGGGTTTCGATGAGCAGTTCTTC

v_gene: TRBV7-2
len: 16
j_gene: TRBJ2-2
d_gene: -
abundance: -
CDR3aa: CASSLDSQGGTGELFF
CDR3nt: TGTGCCAGCAGCTTAGATTCGCAGGGGGGGACCGGGGAGCTGTTTTTT

v_gene: TRBV10-3
len: 14
j_gene: TRBJ1-6
d_gene: -
abundance: many
CDR3aa: CAISEVGEGSPLHF
CDR3nt: TGTGCCATCAGTGAAGTGGGGGAAGGTTCACCCCTCCACTTT

v_gene: TRBV20-1
len: 14
j_gene: TRBJ2-7
d_gene: -
abundance: many
CDR3aa: CSAKARARGYEQYF
CDR3nt: TGCAGTGCTAAGGCCAGGGCCCGTGGGTACGAGCAGTACTTC

v_gene: TRBV14
len: 16
j_gene: TRBJ2-1
d_gene: -
abundance: -
CDR3aa: CASSQYSGKAYNEQFF
CDR3nt: TGTGCCAGCAGCCAATACTCGGGGAAGGCCTACAATGAGCAGTTCTTC

v_gene: TRBV7-2
len: 13
j_gene: TRBJ2-1
d_gene: -
abundance: many
CDR3aa: CASRGRGEGEQFF
CDR3nt: TGTGCCAGCAGAGGCCGCGGTGAAGGTGAGCAGTTCTTC

v_gene: TRBV28
len: 15
j_gene: TRBJ2-1
d_gene: TRBD1
abundance: many
CDR3aa: CASCSLGQGYNEQFF
CDR3nt: TGTGCCAGCTGCTCACTTGGACAGGGGTACAATGAGCAGTTCTTC

v_gene: TRBV30
len: 14
j_gene: TRBJ2-1
d_gene: -
abundance: many
CDR3aa: CAWSNRPGDNEQFF
CDR3nt: TGTGCCTGGTCAAATCGGCCCGGGGACAATGAGCAGTTCTTC

v_gene: TRBV27
len: 16
j_gene: TRBJ2-7
d_gene: -
abundance: few
CDR3aa: CASSLSGAGRAYEQYF
CDR3nt: TGTGCCAGCAGTTTATCAGGCGCCGGCCGAGCCTACGAGCAGTACTTC

v_gene: TRBV5-1
len: 17
j_gene: TRBJ2-1
d_gene: -
abundance: many
CDR3aa: CASSSFGGQGSYNEQFF
CDR3nt: TGCGCCAGCAGCTCGTTTGGGGGGCAGGGGTCCTACAATGAGCAGTTCTTC

v_gene: TRBV4-1
len: 17
j_gene: TRBJ2-4
d_gene: -
abundance: many
CDR3aa: CASSQPDRRLAKNIQYF
CDR3nt: TGCGCCAGCAGCCAACCAGACAGAAGACTAGCCAAAAACATTCAGTACTTC

v_gene: TRBV5-1
len: 15
j_gene: TRBJ2-3
d_gene: TRBD1
abundance: many
CDR3aa: CASSSGQVADYTQYF
CDR3nt: TGCGCCAGCAGCTCCGGACAGGTGGCGGACTATACGCAGTATTTT

v_gene: TRBV30
len: 12
j_gene: TRBJ2-1
d_gene: -
abundance: -
CDR3aa: CAWSGAANEQFF
CDR3nt: TGTGCCTGGAGTGGGGCAGCAAATGAGCAGTTCTTC

v_gene: TRBV2
len: 15
j_gene: TRBJ1-2
d_gene: -
abundance: many
CDR3aa: CASSQNGGRVRGYTF
CDR3nt: TGTGCCAGCAGTCAGAATGGGGGGCGAGTTCGTGGCTACACCTTC

v_gene: TRBV28
len: 15
j_gene: TRBJ2-4
d_gene: -
abundance: many
CDR3aa: CASMLRGAPKNIQYF
CDR3nt: TGTGCCAGCATGTTGCGCGGGGCGCCCAAAAACATTCAGTACTTC

v_gene: TRBV27
len: 13
j_gene: TRBJ2-1
d_gene: -
abundance: -
CDR3aa: CACQPRLWGEQFF
CDR3nt: TGTGCCTGCCAACCGCGATTATGGGGTGAGCAGTTCTTC

v_gene: TRBV9
len: 14
j_gene: TRBJ1-5
d_gene: -
abundance: many
CDR3aa: CASGGSRGNQPQHF
CDR3nt: TGTGCCAGCGGGGGGTCCCGTGGGAATCAGCCCCAGCATTTT

v_gene: TRBV7-8
len: 16
j_gene: TRBJ2-3
d_gene: -
abundance: many
CDR3aa: CASTYTGTPSTDTQYF
CDR3nt: TGTGCCAGCACCTACACCGGGACCCCTAGCACAGATACGCAGTATTTT

v_gene: TRBV4-1
len: 19
j_gene: TRBJ1-4
d_gene: -
abundance: many
CDR3aa: CASSQEAGTADATNEKLFF
CDR3nt: TGCGCCAGCAGCCAAGAAGCTGGGACGGCAGATGCAACTAATGAAAAACTGTTTTTT

v_gene: TRBV5-1
len: 14
j_gene: TRBJ2-1
d_gene: -
abundance: -
CDR3aa: CTSRDPGPVDEQFF
CDR3nt: TGCACCAGCAGAGATCCAGGGCCGGTGGATGAGCAGTTCTTC